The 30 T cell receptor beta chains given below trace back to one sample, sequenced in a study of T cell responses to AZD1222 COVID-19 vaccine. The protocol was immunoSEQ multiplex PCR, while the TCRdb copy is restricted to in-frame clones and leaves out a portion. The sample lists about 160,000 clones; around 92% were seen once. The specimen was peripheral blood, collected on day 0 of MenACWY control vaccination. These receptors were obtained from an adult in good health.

Written as DNA, the CDR3 is TGTGCCAGCACCTTGCGGGCTAACGGGAATGAGCAGTTCTTC. Encoded protein: CASTLRANGNEQFF. The chain carries TRBV7-8 and TRBJ2-1; D might be TRBD2 (5 bases). V was cut by 7 bases and J by 7 bases, with 17 bases left in between. From germline, CDR1 is SGHVS and CDR2 FQNEAQ. This CDR3 is built from 14 residues. The full variable domain, in which reference TRBV7-8 and TRBJ2-1 provide the parts outside the CDR3, is GAGVSQSPRYKVAKRGQDVALRCDPISGHVSLFWYQQALGQGPEFLTYFQNEAQLDKSGLPSDRFFAERPEGSVSTLKIQRTQQEDSAVYLCASTLRANGNEQFFGPGTRLTVL.

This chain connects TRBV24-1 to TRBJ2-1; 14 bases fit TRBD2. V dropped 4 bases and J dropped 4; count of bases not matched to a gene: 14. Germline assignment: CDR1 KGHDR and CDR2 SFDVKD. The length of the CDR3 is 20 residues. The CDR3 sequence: CATSDRNPWTSGRQYNEQFF. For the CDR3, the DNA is TGTGCCACCAGTGACCGTAATCCCTGGACTAGCGGGAGGCAGTACAATGAGCAGTTCTTC.

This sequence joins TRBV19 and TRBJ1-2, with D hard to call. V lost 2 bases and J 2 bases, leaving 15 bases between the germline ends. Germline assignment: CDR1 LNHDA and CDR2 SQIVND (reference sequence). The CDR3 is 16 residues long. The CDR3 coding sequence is TGTGCCAGTAGTATATCGGTCCAGACAACCAACTATGGCTACACCTTC. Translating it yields CASSISVQTTNYGYTF.

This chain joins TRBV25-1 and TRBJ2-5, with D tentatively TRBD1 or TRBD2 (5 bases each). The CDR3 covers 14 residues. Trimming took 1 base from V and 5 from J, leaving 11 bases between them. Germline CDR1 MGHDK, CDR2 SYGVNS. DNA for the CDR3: TGTGCCAGCAGTGAATTGGATGAGGGGGAGACCCAGTACTTC. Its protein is CASSELDEGETQYF.

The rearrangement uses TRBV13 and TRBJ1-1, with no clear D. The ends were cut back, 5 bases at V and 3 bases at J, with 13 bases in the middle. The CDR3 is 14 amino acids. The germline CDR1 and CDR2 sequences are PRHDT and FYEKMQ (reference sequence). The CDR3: CASSPITAHTEAFF. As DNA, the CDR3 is TGTGCCAGCAGCCCAATTACTGCACACACTGAAGCTTTCTTT.

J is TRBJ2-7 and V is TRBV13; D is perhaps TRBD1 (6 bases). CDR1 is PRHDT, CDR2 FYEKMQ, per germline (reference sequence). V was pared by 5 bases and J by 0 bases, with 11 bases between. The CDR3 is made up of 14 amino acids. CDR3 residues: CASSMETGSYEQYF. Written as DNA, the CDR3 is TGTGCCAGCAGCATGGAGACAGGCTCCTACGAGCAGTACTTC. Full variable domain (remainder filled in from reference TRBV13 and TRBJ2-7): AAGVIQSPRHLIKEKRETATLKCYPIPRHDTVYWYQQGPGQDPQFLISFYEKMQSDKGSIPDRFSAQQFSDYHSELNMSSLELGDSALYFCASSMETGSYEQYFGPGTRLTVT.

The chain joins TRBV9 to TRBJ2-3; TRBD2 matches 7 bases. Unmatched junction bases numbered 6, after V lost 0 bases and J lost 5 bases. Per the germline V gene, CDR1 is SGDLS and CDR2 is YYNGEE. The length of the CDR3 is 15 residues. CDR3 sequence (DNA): TGTGCCAGCAGCGTAGTGGGCGGGGGAGAAGATACGCAGTATTTT. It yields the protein CASSVVGGGEDTQYF.

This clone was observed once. The CDR3 is CSAPRGNIQYF. Here the CDR3 DNA reads TGCAGTGCGCCGCGGGGAAACATTCAGTACTTC. The chain employs TRBV20-1 and TRBJ2-4; D is perhaps TRBD2 (6 bases). Trimming took off 6 bases at V and 6 bases at J, with 9 bases between the two ends. The CDR3 covers 11 residues. In germline, CDR1 is DFQATT, CDR2 SNEGSKA (reference sequence).

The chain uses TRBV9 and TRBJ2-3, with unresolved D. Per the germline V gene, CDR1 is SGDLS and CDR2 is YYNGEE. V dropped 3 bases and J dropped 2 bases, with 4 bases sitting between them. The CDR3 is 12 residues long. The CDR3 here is CASSANTDTQYF. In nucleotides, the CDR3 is TGTGCCAGCAGCGCCAACACAGATACGCAGTATTTT.

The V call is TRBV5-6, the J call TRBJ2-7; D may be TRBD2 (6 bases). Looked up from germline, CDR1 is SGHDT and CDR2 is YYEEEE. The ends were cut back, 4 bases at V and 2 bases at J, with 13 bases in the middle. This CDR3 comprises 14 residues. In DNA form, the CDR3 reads TGTGCCAGCAGCCTGGGACTGCATACCTACGAGCAGTACTTC. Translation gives CASSLGLHTYEQYF.

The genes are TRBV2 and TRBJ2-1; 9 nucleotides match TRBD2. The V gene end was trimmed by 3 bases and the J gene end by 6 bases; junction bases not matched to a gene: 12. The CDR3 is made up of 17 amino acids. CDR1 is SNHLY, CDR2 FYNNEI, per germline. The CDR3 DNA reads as TGTGCCAGCAGTGATGGCGGGAGGGCCCCAGTTACCAATGAGCAGTTCTTC. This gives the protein CASSDGGRAPVTNEQFF.

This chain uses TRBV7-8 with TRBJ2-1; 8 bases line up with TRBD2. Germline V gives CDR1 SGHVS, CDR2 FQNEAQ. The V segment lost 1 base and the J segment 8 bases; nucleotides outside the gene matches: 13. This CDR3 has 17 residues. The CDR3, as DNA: TGTGCCAGCAGCTTAGAATTGAGCAGCGGGAGTCGTGATGAGCAGTTCTTC. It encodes CASSLELSSGSRDEQFF.

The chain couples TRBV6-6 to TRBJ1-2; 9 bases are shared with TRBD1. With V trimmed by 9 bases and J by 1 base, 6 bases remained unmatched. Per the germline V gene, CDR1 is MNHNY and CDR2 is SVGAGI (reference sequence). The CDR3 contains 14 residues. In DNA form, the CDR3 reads TGTGCCAGTGAAGGGACAGGGATTAACTATGGCTACACCTTC. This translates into CASEGTGINYGYTF.

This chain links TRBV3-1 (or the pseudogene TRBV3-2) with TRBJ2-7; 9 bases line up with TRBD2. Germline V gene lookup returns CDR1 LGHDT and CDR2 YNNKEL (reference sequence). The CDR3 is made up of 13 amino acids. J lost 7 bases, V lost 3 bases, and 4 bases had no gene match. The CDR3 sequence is CASSQGLAREQYF. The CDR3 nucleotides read TGTGCCAGCAGCCAGGGACTAGCTAGGGAGCAGTACTTC.

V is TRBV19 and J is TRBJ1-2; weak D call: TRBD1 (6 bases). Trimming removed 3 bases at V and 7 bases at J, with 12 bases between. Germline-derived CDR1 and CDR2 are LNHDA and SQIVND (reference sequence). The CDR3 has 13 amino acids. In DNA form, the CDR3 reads TGTGCCAGTAGTATTAGGCCAGGGGTTGGCTACACCTTC. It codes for CASSIRPGVGYTF.

The CDR3 protein is CASSLASSPVWTEAFF. CDR3 nucleotides: TGCGCCAGCAGCTTGGCCTCCAGCCCCGTGTGGACTGAAGCTTTCTTT. J is TRBJ1-1 and V is TRBV5-1; D unresolved. The V and J ends lost 0 bases and 5 bases respectively, with 17 bases between them. From germline, CDR1 is SGHRS and CDR2 YFSETQ. This CDR3 region has 16 residues.

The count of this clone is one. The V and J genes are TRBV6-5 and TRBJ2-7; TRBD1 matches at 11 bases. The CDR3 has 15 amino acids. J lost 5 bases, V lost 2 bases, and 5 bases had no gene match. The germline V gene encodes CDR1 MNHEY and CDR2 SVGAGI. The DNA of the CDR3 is TGTGCCAGCAGTTACCCCGGGACAGGGGGAGACGAGCAGTACTTC. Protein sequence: CASSYPGTGGDEQYF.

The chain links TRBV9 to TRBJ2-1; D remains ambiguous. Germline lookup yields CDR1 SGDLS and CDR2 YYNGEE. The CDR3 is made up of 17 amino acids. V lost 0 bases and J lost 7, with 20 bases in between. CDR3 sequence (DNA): TGTGCCAGCAGCGTAGGGGGTGAGGCTAGAAATAAGAATGAGCAGTTCTTC. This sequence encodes CASSVGGEARNKNEQFF.

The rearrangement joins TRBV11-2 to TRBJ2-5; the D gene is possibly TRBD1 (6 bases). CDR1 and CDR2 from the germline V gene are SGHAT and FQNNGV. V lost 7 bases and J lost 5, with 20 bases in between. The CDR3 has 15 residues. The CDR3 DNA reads TGTGCCAGCAACGATGGGCGGCAGGGGTACGAGACCCAGTACTTC. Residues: CASNDGRQGYETQYF.

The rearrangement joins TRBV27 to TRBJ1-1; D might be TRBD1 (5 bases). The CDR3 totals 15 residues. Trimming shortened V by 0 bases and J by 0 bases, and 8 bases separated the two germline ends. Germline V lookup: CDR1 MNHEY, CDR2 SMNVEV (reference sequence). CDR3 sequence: CASSLSRGVNTEAFF. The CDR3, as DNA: TGTGCCAGCAGTTTATCGAGGGGAGTGAACACTGAAGCTTTCTTT.

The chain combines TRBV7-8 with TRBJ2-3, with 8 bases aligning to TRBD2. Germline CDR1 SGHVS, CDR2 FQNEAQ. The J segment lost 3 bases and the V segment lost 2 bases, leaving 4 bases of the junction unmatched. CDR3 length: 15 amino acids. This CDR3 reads CASSLFQRGTDTQYF. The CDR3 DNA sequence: TGTGCCAGCAGCTTATTCCAGCGGGGGACAGATACGCAGTATTTT.

CDR3 region: CASSRRQGPIGEQYF. In DNA, the CDR3 is TGTGCCAGCAGCCGCCGACAGGGGCCCATAGGCGAGCAGTACTTC. The genes are TRBV3-1 (or the pseudogene TRBV3-2) and TRBJ2-7; 8 bases agree with TRBD1. The CDR3 consists of 15 residues. V shed 4 bases and J 6 bases; nucleotides not matched to a gene: 11. The germline gives CDR1 LGHDT, CDR2 YNNKEL (reference sequence).

CDR3 DNA: TGCGCCAGCAGCTTATCAGGGGTTATTACTGAAGCTTTCTTT. This gives the protein CASSLSGVITEAFF. The rearrangement uses TRBV5-1 and TRBJ1-1, with D maybe TRBD1 (6 bases). Germline V gives CDR1 SGHRS, CDR2 YFSETQ. V was trimmed by 2 bases and J by 5 bases, leaving 13 bases between them. This CDR3 comprises 14 residues.

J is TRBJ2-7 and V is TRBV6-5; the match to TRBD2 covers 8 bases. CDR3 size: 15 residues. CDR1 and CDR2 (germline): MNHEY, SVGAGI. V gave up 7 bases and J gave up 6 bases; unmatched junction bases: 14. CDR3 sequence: CASTPSGRRTREQYF. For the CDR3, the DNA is TGTGCCAGCACACCAAGCGGGAGAAGGACGCGCGAGCAGTACTTC.

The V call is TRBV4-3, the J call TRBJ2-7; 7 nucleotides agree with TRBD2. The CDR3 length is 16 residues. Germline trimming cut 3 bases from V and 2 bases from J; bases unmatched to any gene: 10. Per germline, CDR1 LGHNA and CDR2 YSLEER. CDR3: CASSHGGGRETYEQYF. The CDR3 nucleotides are TGCGCCAGCAGCCACGGAGGAGGGCGGGAGACCTACGAGCAGTACTTC.

The chain's CDR3 is CASSVYSGSATGELFF. The CDR3 coding sequence is TGTGCCAGCAGCGTTTATAGCGGGAGTGCCACCGGGGAGCTGTTTTTT. The gene calls are TRBV9 and TRBJ2-2, with TRBD2 identical over 9 bases. The CDR3 extends over 16 amino acids. The germline V gene encodes CDR1 SGDLS and CDR2 YYNGEE. After removal of 2 bases from V and 4 bases from J, the junction contained 6 bases not matched to a gene.

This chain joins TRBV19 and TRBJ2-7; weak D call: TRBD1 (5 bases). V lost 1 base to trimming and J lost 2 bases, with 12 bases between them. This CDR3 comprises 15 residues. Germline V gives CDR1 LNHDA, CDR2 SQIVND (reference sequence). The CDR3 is CASSIALGDTYEQYF. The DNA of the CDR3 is TGTGCCAGTAGTATAGCCCTAGGGGATACCTACGAGCAGTACTTC.

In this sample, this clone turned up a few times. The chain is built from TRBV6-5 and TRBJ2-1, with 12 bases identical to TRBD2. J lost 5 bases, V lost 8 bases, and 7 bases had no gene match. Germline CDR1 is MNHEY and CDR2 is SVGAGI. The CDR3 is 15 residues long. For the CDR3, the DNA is TGTGCCAGCTATAGACTAGCGGGAGTAAACAATGAGCAGTTCTTC. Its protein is CASYRLAGVNNEQFF.

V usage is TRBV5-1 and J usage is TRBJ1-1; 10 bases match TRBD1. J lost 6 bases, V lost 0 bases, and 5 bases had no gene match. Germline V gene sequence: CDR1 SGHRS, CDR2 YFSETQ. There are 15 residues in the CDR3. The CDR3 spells CASSLGDRGYAEAFF. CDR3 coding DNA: TGCGCCAGCAGCTTGGGGGACAGGGGATATGCTGAAGCTTTCTTT.

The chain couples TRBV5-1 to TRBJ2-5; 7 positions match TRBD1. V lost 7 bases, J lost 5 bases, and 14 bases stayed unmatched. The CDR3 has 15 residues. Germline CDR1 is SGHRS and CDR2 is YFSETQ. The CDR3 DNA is TGCGCCAGCGGGCCGGGACAGAGGGACACGGAGACCCAGTACTTC. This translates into CASGPGQRDTETQYF.